This TCR beta chain was profiled in a study of a mutant IDH1 vaccine in newly diagnosed glioma. Study as a whole: Vaccine administration was initiated 4-6 weeks following radiotherapy alone, or with temozolomide cycles. Visit V13 took place at week 47, and visit V12 happened at week 35.

Indicated time point: week 47, end of study. Every single dose of the vaccine, 300 ug of mutant IDH1 20-mer peptide, came with topical imiquimod. Profiling relied on immunoSEQ multiplex PCR, and the TCRdb table lists in-frame clones only, not all of them. Among 20,000 to 25,000 clones listed, less than 90% were seen once. Turning to this clone: Its antigen is currently unknown. Additional DNA sequences in this sample encode the identical CDR3.

Study-wide results and limits: Vaccine-induced immune responses were detected in roughly 93% of patients.

The TCR originated in a man aged 35 to 55 with glioma. Sequenced here: PBMCs, sampled from a glioma patient whose treatment included an IDH1 peptide vaccine.

For the CDR3, the DNA is TGTGCCAGCAGTGAAGCAGGGCACACCGGGGAGCTGTTTTTT. This translates into CASSEAGHTGELFF. The chain uses TRBV6-1 and TRBJ2-2; no reliable D call. Germline V gene data show CDR1 as MNHNS and CDR2 as SASEGT. With 0 bases removed from V and 3 bases from J, the gap between germline ends came to 5 bases. The CDR3 spans 14 residues.